A selection of T cell receptor beta chains follows, all from one sample in a study of T-cell reconstitution after alpha-beta-depleted transplantation in children. TCRdb fed the PCR reads into MiXCR, producing one record per CDR3 protein. The sample carries roughly 500,000 distinct CDR3 sequences, over 9.5% recorded once. Sequenced material: PBMCs, taken before TCRalphabeta/CD19-depleted stem cell transplant. The receptors stem from a child aged 2 to 15 with inherited bone marrow failure, due to receive a stem cell transplant. CDR3s include the opening cysteine and the closing phenylalanine or tryptophan. A D gene is named only where the DNA matches it firmly. Clone sizes are given selectively: once, few, many, or a class where the clone is expanded.

clone_size	v_call	j_call	cdr3_length	d_call	cdr3_aa	cdr3_nt
many	TRBV29-1	TRBJ2-5	15	.	CSVVPSKEYQETQYF	TGCAGCGTTGTGCCTAGTAAGGAGTACCAAGAGACCCAGTACTTC
few	TRBV3-1	TRBJ2-1	15	.	CASSRWSSLGAQQFF	TGTGCCAGCAGCAGGTGGTCCTCCCTCGGGGCTCAGCAGTTCTTC
many	TRBV9	TRBJ2-5	16	.	CASSVEGRGGTETQYF	TGTGCCAGCAGCGTAGAGGGCCGCGGAGGGACGGAGACCCAGTACTTC
.	TRBV5-1	TRBJ1-1	12	.	CASSLAGTDAFF	TGCGCCAGCAGCTTGGCCGGCACTGACGCTTTCTTT
few	TRBV19	TRBJ2-1	15	.	CASSETGWGYNEQFF	TGTGCCAGTAGTGAGACGGGCTGGGGTTACAATGAGCAGTTCTTC
few	TRBV30	TRBJ1-5	14	.	CAWSVLDGNQPQHF	TGTGCCTGGAGTGTACTCGACGGGAATCAGCCCCAGCATTTT
many	TRBV25-1	TRBJ2-5	14	.	CASSESRGAETQYF	TGTGCCAGCAGTGAATCGAGAGGGGCGGAGACCCAGTACTTC
many	TRBV13	TRBJ1-2	13	.	CASSLWGSYGYTF	TGTGCCAGCAGTCTATGGGGCAGCTATGGCTACACCTTC
many	TRBV27	TRBJ1-2	16	TRBD1	CASSLSVPDRGYGYTF	TGTGCCAGCAGTTTATCGGTCCCGGACAGGGGCTATGGCTACACCTTC
many	TRBV30	TRBJ2-2	15	TRBD1	CAWSQGATNTGELFF	TGTGCCTGGAGTCAGGGGGCTACGAACACCGGGGAGCTGTTTTTT
few	TRBV6-1	TRBJ2-1	13	.	CASSRMSTPEQFF	TGTGCCAGCAGCCGAATGTCGACACCTGAGCAGTTCTTC
many	TRBV4-3	TRBJ1-4	15	TRBD1	CASSHQQGGNEKLFF	TGCGCCAGCAGCCACCAACAGGGGGGAAATGAAAAACTGTTTTTT
many	TRBV28	TRBJ2-2	16	TRBD2	CASTLAGVGNTGELFF	TGTGCCAGCACCCTAGCGGGAGTGGGGAACACCGGGGAGCTGTTTTTT
many	TRBV4-3	TRBJ2-7	17	TRBD2	CASSQDLAGGFIYEQYF	TGCGCCAGCAGCCAAGATCTAGCGGGAGGTTTCATCTACGAGCAGTACTTC
many	TRBV5-1	TRBJ2-7	14	.	CASSLSTNSYEQYF	TGCGCCAGCAGCTTGTCGACTAACTCCTACGAGCAGTACTTC
.	TRBV2	TRBJ2-5	16	.	CASSGGTPTPQETQYF	TGTGCCAGCAGTGGGGGGACTCCAACCCCCCAAGAGACCCAGTACTTC
many	TRBV2	TRBJ1-5	14	.	CASSEQGRDQPQHF	TGTGCCAGCAGCGAACAGGGCCGCGATCAGCCCCAGCATTTT
few	TRBV20-1	TRBJ1-1	15	TRBD1	CSARDPGQGVSEAFF	TGCAGTGCTAGAGACCCGGGACAGGGGGTGTCTGAAGCTTTCTTT
.	TRBV28	TRBJ1-5	15	.	CASSLLSGEAQPQHF	TGTGCCAGCAGTTTACTCTCTGGGGAGGCTCAGCCCCAGCATTTT
many	TRBV5-6	TRBJ2-7	16	TRBD1	CASSDEGTGQIHEQYF	TGTGCCAGCAGCGATGAAGGCACGGGACAGATCCACGAGCAGTACTTC
.	TRBV12-3/TRBV12-4	TRBJ2-3	15	.	CASSTSTGPTDTQYF	.
many	TRBV12-3/TRBV12-4	TRBJ1-1	14	.	CASSLWTENTEAFF	TGTGCCAGCAGCCTCTGGACGGAGAACACTGAAGCTTTCTTT
many	TRBV9	TRBJ2-7	15	.	CASSASSHPSYEQYF	TGTGCCAGCAGCGCCAGCTCTCACCCGAGCTACGAGCAGTACTTC
many	TRBV4-3	TRBJ2-6	19	.	CASSQAGGEGGTGANVLTF	TGCGCCAGCAGCCAAGCAGGGGGGGAAGGAGGAACTGGGGCCAACGTCCTGACTTTC
few	TRBV19	TRBJ2-1	11	.	CASSGLDEQFF	TGTGCCAGTTCCGGACTCGATGAGCAGTTCTTC
many	TRBV14	TRBJ2-1	16	.	CASRPSAGTSYNEQFF	TGTGCCAGCAGACCTTCGGCGGGGACTTCCTACAATGAGCAGTTCTTC
many	TRBV4-2	TRBJ1-5	14	.	CASSQGYPGQPQHF	TGTGCCAGCAGCCAAGGATACCCGGGTCAGCCCCAGCATTTT
.	TRBV28	TRBJ1-4	12	.	CASSFGPNKLFF	TGTGCCAGCAGTTTTGGGCCCAACAAACTGTTTTTT
many	TRBV27	TRBJ2-3	15	TRBD2	CASSFSAGATDTQYF	TGTGCCAGCAGTTTCTCAGCGGGAGCCACAGATACGCAGTATTTT
many	TRBV3-1	TRBJ2-7	14	.	CASSQKGLDYEQYF	TGTGCCAGCAGCCAAAAAGGATTGGACTACGAGCAGTACTTC
.	TRBV7-9	TRBJ1-2	16	.	CASSLAESGAGYGYTF	TGTGCCAGCAGCTTAGCTGAATCGGGGGCTGGATATGGCTACACCTTC
few	TRBV7-9	TRBJ2-2	18	.	CASSLELRGLSNTGELFF	TGTGCCAGCAGCTTAGAACTTCGAGGACTCTCAAACACCGGGGAGCTGTTTTTT
many	TRBV29-1	TRBJ2-2	13	.	CSVLVLNTGELFF	TGCAGCGTTTTGGTTCTTAACACCGGGGAGCTGTTTTTT
many	TRBV28	TRBJ1-2	16	TRBD1	CASRTPGTGGGYGYTF	TGTGCCAGCAGAACCCCCGGGACAGGGGGCGGCTATGGCTACACCTTC
few	TRBV20-1	TRBJ2-1	14	TRBD1	CSAAQGPSYNEQFF	TGCAGTGCTGCACAGGGGCCCTCCTACAATGAGCAGTTCTTC
.	TRBV11-2	TRBJ2-7	14	.	CASSSGTLSYEQYF	TGTGCCAGCAGCTCCGGGACTCTATCCTACGAGCAGTACTTC
many	TRBV6-2/TRBV6-3	TRBJ1-5	19	.	CASSSMASKGVYSNQPQHF	TGTGCCAGCAGTTCTATGGCCAGTAAGGGGGTCTATAGCAATCAGCCCCAGCATTTT
.	TRBV24-1	TRBJ2-1	13	TRBD1	CAAGQGRHNEQFF	TGTGCCGCTGGACAGGGGAGACACAATGAGCAGTTCTTC
many	TRBV4-3	TRBJ2-7	16	TRBD2	CASSQGRTSEAYEQYF	TGCGCCAGCAGCCAAGGAAGGACTAGCGAGGCCTACGAGCAGTACTTC
many	TRBV27	TRBJ2-3	16	.	CASSLGILQGADTQYF	TGTGCCAGCAGTTTAGGCATCCTCCAGGGCGCAGATACGCAGTATTTT
many	TRBV4-1	TRBJ2-3	15	.	CASSRIGLASDTQYF	TGCGCCAGCAGCCGGATAGGGCTAGCCTCAGATACGCAGTATTTT
many	TRBV30	TRBJ2-7	16	TRBD2	CAWNTGTSGMVYEQYF	TGTGCCTGGAACACCGGGACTAGCGGGATGGTGTACGAGCAGTACTTC
.	TRBV5-6	TRBJ1-1	14	TRBD1	CAMSFGTGNTEAFF	TGTGCCATGAGCTTTGGGACAGGGAACACTGAAGCTTTCTTT
.	TRBV7-2	TRBJ2-2	16	TRBD2	CASSLEAGLNTGELFF	TGTGCCAGCAGCTTAGAAGCGGGGTTGAACACCGGGGAGCTGTTTTTT
many	TRBV6-2/TRBV6-3	TRBJ2-3	14	.	CASSYSPNRDTQYF	TGTGCCAGCAGTTACTCACCGAATAGAGATACGCAGTATTTT
.	TRBV20-1	TRBJ2-7	14	.	CSARASTPSYEQYF	TGCAGTGCTAGAGCTTCTACACCCTCCTACGAGCAGTACTTC
few	TRBV5-6	TRBJ2-3	16	.	CASSLPWSGDGDTQYF	TGTGCCAGCAGCTTGCCGTGGTCAGGGGATGGGGATACGCAGTATTTT
many	TRBV27	TRBJ1-1	13	.	CASRWTGNTEAFF	TGTGCCAGCAGATGGACGGGGAACACTGAAGCTTTCTTT
many	TRBV3-1	TRBJ2-1	12	.	CASSQVRADQFF	TGTGCCAGCAGCCAAGTTCGGGCGGATCAGTTCTTC
many	TRBV7-4	TRBJ2-4	20	.	CASSLGLWAERTVKKNIQYF	TGTGCCAGCAGCTTAGGGCTTTGGGCGGAAAGGACGGTAAAAAAAAACATTCAGTACTTC
few	TRBV9	TRBJ2-4	15	.	CASSVGGSFKNIQYF	TGTGCCAGCAGCGTAGGGGGTAGCTTCAAAAACATTCAGTACTTC
few	TRBV23-1	TRBJ1-1	14	.	CASSQGRKVTEAFF	TGCGCCAGCAGTCAAGGGCGAAAGGTGACTGAAGCTTTCTTT
many	TRBV5-1	TRBJ2-1	19	TRBD2	CASTRTSEFWTSGRNEQFF	TGCGCCAGCACCCGAACCTCCGAGTTTTGGACTAGCGGGAGGAATGAGCAGTTCTTC
few	TRBV27	TRBJ2-7	11	.	CASIGAYEQYF	TGTGCCAGCATCGGTGCCTACGAGCAGTACTTC
.	TRBV20-1	TRBJ2-3	16	TRBD2	CSAPPVAGGLTDTQYF	TGCAGTGCTCCCCCGGTGGCGGGAGGTTTGACAGATACGCAGTATTTT